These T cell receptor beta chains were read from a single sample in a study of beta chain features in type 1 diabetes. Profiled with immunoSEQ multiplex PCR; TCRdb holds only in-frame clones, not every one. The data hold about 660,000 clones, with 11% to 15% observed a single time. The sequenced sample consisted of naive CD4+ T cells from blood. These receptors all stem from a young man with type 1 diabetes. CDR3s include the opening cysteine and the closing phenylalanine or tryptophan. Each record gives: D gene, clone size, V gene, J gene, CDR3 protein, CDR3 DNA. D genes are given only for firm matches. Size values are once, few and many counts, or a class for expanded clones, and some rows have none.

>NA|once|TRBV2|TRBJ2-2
CASSYRSNTGELFF
TGTGCCAGCAGTTACAGGTCCAACACCGGGGAGCTGTTTTTT
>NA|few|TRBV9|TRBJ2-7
CASSVEGRGEQYF
TGTGCCAGCAGCGTAGAAGGACGGGGCGAGCAGTACTTC
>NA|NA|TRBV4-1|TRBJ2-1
CASSQDSAREQFF
TGCGCCAGCAGCCAAGATTCGGCCCGTGAGCAGTTCTTC
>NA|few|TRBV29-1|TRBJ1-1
CSVPGVNTEAFF
TGCAGCGTCCCAGGGGTGAACACTGAAGCTTTCTTT
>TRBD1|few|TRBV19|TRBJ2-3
CASTVGRGTGVGTDTQYF
TGTGCCAGTACCGTAGGCCGCGGGACAGGGGTCGGCACAGATACGCAGTATTTT
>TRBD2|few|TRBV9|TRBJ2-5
CASSMGLAQETQYF
TGTGCCAGCAGCATGGGACTAGCGCAAGAGACCCAGTACTTC
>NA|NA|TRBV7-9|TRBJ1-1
CASSLTGAVTEAFF
TGTGCCAGCAGCTTAACGGGGGCCGTCACTGAAGCTTTCTTT
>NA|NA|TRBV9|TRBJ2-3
CASSVAGNMADTQYF
TGTGCCAGCAGCGTAGCGGGTAATATGGCAGATACGCAGTATTTT
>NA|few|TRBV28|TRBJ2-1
CASRVGNSGEQFF
TGTGCCAGCAGAGTTGGTAATTCGGGTGAGCAGTTCTTC
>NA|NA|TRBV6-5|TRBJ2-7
CASSYSGDTTLLGQYF
TGTGCCAGCAGTTACTCCGGGGACACCACCCTCCTAGGGCAGTACTTC
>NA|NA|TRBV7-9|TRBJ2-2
CASSLGAGSGTGELFF
TGTGCCAGCAGCTTAGGCGCCGGATCAGGCACCGGGGAGCTGTTTTTT
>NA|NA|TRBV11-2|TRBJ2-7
CASVDWGSSYEQYF
TGTGCCAGCGTCGACTGGGGCAGCTCCTACGAGCAGTACTTC
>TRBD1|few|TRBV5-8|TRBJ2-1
CASTPDPGQGNEQFF
TGTGCCAGCACCCCAGACCCGGGACAGGGTAATGAGCAGTTCTTC
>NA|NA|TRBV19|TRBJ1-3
CASSSRPSLSGNTIYF
TGTGCCAGTAGTTCTCGACCCAGTCTCTCTGGAAACACCATATATTTT
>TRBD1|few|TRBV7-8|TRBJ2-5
CASSSMGTVQETQYF
TGTGCCAGCAGCTCCATGGGGACAGTACAAGAGACCCAGTACTTC
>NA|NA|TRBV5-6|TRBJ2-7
CASSYPGTRLYEQYF
TGTGCCAGCAGCTATCCCGGGACGAGACTATACGAGCAGTACTTC
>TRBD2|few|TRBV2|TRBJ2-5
CASSAAGAGDQYF
TGTGCCAGCAGTGCAGCGGGGGCGGGTGACCAGTACTTC
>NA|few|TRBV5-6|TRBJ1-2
CASRLVGGYTF
TGTGCCAGCAGATTGGTGGGTGGCTACACCTTC
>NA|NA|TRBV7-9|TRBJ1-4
CASSFQPAGTVQKLFF
TGTGCCAGCAGCTTTCAACCGGCGGGGACTGTCCAAAAACTGTTTTTT
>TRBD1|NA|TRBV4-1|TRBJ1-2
CASSQVLDRTYGYTF
TGCGCCAGCAGCCAAGTGTTGGACAGGACCTATGGCTACACCTTC
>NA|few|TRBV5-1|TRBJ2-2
CASSSTGGELFF
TGCGCCAGCAGTAGCACGGGCGGGGAGCTGTTTTTT
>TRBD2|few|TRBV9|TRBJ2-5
CASSVGGGDGAETQYF
TGTGCCAGCAGCGTCGGCGGGGGGGACGGTGCGGAGACCCAGTACTTC
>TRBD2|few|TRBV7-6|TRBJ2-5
CASSLGGRAMETQYF
TGTGCCAGCAGCTTAGGCGGGAGGGCTATGGAGACCCAGTACTTC
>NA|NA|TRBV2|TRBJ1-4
CASSESSGRGEKLFF
TGTGCCAGCAGTGAATCTTCGGGACGTGGGGAAAAACTGTTTTTT
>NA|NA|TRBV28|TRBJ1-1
CASSSEEAGKKNTEAFF
TGTGCCAGCAGTTCCGAGGAGGCAGGGAAGAAGAACACTGAAGCTTTCTTT
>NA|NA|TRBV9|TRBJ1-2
CASSQSNYGYTF
TGTGCCAGCAGCCAAAGTAACTATGGCTACACCTTC
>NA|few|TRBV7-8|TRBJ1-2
CASSQNVAGPGYTF
TGTGCCAGCAGCCAAAACGTGGCAGGTCCAGGCTACACCTTC
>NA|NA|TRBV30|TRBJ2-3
CACLVSGDTQYF
TGTGCCTGCCTAGTGTCTGGAGATACGCAGTATTTT
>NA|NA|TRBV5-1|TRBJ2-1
CASSLSTSEQFF
TGCGCCAGCAGCTTAAGTACGTCTGAGCAGTTCTTC
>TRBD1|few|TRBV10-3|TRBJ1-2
CAISEGQATNYGYTF
TGTGCCATCAGTGAGGGACAGGCAACTAACTATGGCTACACCTTC
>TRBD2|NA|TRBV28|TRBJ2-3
CASSLTSAGGADTQYF
TGTGCCAGCAGTTTAACCTCAGCGGGAGGGGCAGATACGCAGTATTTT
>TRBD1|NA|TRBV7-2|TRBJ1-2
CASSFGQGYYGYTF
TGTGCCAGCAGCTTCGGACAGGGGTACTATGGCTACACCTTC
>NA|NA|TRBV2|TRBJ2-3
CASSERDITDTQYF
TGTGCCAGCAGTGAAAGGGACATCACAGATACGCAGTATTTT
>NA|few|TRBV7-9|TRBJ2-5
CASSLGSQETQYF
TGTGCCAGCAGCTTAGGCTCTCAAGAGACCCAGTACTTC
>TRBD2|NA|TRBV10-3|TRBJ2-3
CAAATGTNTDTQYF
TGTGCCGCAGCAACCGGGACTAACACAGATACGCAGTATTTT
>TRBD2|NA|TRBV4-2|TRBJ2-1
CASSQGLAEELFTNEQFF
TGTGCCAGCAGCCAAGGACTAGCGGAGGAATTATTTACCAATGAGCAGTTCTTC
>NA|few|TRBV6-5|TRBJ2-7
CASSYSVAGQSYEQYF
TGTGCCAGCAGTTACTCGGTAGCGGGACAGAGCTACGAGCAGTACTTC
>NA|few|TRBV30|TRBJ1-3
CAWSVLDSSGNTIYF
TGTGCCTGGAGTGTACTAGACAGCAGTGGAAACACCATATATTTT
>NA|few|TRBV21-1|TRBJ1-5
CASTLRADSEGNQPQHF
TGTGCCAGCACCTTGCGGGCTGATTCGGAAGGCAATCAGCCCCAGCATTTT
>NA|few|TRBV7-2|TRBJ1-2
CASTPWGRVGYTF
TGTGCCAGCACCCCGTGGGGCAGGGTAGGCTACACCTTC
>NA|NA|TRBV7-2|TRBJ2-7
CASRQLGLGEQYF
TGTGCCAGCAGACAACTCGGGTTGGGCGAGCAGTACTTC
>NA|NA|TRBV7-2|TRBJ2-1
CASSLASNPYNEQFF
TGTGCCAGCAGCTTAGCGTCGAACCCCTACAATGAGCAGTTCTTC
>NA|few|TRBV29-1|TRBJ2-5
CSVERGNQETQYF
TGCAGCGTTGAAAGGGGGAACCAAGAGACCCAGTACTTC
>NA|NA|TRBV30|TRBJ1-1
CAWSQGNTEAFF
TGTGCCTGGAGTCAGGGGAACACTGAAGCTTTCTTT
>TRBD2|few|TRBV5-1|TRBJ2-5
CASSHGLGQETQYF
TGCGCCAGCAGCCACGGACTAGGCCAAGAGACCCAGTACTTC
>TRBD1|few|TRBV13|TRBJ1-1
CASSGGTGGNTEAFF
TGTGCCAGCAGCGGGGGTACAGGGGGCAACACTGAAGCTTTCTTT
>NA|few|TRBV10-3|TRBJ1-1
CAISETSTEAFF
TGTGCCATCAGTGAGACGAGCACTGAAGCTTTCTTT
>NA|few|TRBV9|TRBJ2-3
CASSVGFSTDTQYF
TGTGCCAGCAGCGTAGGCTTCAGCACAGATACGCAGTATTTT
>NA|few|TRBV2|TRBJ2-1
CASSYTETSEQFF
TGTGCCAGCAGTTACACAGAGACTTCTGAGCAGTTCTTC
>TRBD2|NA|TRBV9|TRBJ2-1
CASSVALLAGGPNEQFF
TGTGCCAGCAGCGTAGCCCTACTAGCGGGGGGTCCCAATGAGCAGTTCTTC
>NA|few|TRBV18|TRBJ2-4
CASSPNYDAQNIQYF
TGTGCCAGCTCACCTAATTACGACGCCCAAAACATTCAGTACTTC
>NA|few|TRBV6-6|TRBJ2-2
CASSYHTGELFF
TGTGCCAGCAGTTACCACACCGGGGAGCTGTTTTTT